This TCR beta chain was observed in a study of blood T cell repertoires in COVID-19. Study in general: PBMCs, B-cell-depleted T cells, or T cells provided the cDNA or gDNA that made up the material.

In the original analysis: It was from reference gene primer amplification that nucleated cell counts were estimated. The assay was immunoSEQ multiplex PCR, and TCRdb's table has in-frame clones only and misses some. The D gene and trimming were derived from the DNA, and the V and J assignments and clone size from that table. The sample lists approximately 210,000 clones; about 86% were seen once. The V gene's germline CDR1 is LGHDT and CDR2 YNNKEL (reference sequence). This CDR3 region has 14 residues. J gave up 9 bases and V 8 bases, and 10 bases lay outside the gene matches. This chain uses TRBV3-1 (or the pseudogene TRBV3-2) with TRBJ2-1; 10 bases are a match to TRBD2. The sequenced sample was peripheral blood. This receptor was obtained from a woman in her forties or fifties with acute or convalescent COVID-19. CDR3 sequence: CASWPSGSLGEQFF. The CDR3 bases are TGTGCCAGCTGGCCTAGCGGGAGTCTGGGTGAGCAGTTCTTC.